The subject of this entry is one T cell receptor beta chain. V was clipped by 0 bases and J by 9 bases, with 7 bases between them. CDR3 length: 12 residues. The germline gives CDR1 SGDLS, CDR2 YYNGEE. The data are from a study of blood T cell repertoires in COVID-19. Study processing details: Amplification of reference gene primers provided the estimated nucleated cell counts. Some clones are missing from TCRdb's copy, which holds only in-frame ones; the method was immunoSEQ multiplex PCR. For V, J and clone size, that table is used; D and trimming come from the DNA. Seen here are 310,000 or so clones, approximately 89% observed once, and the top ten hold over 9%. Recruits, aged roughly 18 to 95 years, lived in some 25 US areas. What the recovered Cohort 3 donors had was two negative PCRs, clearance, or symptom resolution.

This chain joins TRBV9 and TRBJ2-1, with D hard to call. This TCR came from a woman in her thirties or forties who had recovered from COVID-19. Sequenced input: PBMCs or T cells enriched from blood (not recorded which). CDR3 loop: CASSVAAGEQFF. The DNA for the CDR3 is TGTGCCAGCAGCGTAGCCGCCGGTGAGCAGTTCTTC.